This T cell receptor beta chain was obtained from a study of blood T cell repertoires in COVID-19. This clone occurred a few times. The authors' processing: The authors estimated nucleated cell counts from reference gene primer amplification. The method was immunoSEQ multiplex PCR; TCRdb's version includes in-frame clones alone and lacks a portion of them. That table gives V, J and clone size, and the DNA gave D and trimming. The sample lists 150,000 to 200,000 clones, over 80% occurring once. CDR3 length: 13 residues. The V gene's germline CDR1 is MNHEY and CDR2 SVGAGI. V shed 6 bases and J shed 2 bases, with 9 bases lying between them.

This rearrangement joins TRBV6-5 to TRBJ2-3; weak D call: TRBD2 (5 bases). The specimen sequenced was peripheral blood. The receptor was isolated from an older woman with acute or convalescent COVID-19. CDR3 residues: CASRGRTTDTQYF. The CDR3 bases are TGTGCCAGCAGGGGGAGAACCACAGATACGCAGTATTTT.